This T cell receptor beta chain comes out of a study of radiotherapy plus CTLA-4 blockade in lung cancer. Regarding the study as a whole: Blood-borne expansion of tumor-derived TCR clones followed radiotherapy plus ipilimumab. Response, reportedly, was best predicted by interferon-beta along with early blood T cell clone dynamics.

The germline V gene has CDR1 DFQATT and CDR2 SNEGSKA (reference sequence). V lost 3 bases and J lost 4, with 6 bases in between. CDR3 size: 11 residues. With regard to this clone: Its antigen is as yet unknown.

Method: immunoSEQ multiplex PCR; TCRdb's copy keeps in-frame clones and lacks some. The table records tens of thousands of clones, around 90% of them present only once. This TCR came from a human donor with non-small cell lung cancer that progressed on radiotherapy plus ipilimumab. Sample: peripheral blood, taken from a patient treated with radiotherapy plus ipilimumab. This chain links TRBV20-1 with TRBJ1-2; D is unclear. CDR3 loop: CSARGIYGYTF. DNA of the CDR3: TGCAGTGCTAGGGGCATCTATGGCTACACCTTC.